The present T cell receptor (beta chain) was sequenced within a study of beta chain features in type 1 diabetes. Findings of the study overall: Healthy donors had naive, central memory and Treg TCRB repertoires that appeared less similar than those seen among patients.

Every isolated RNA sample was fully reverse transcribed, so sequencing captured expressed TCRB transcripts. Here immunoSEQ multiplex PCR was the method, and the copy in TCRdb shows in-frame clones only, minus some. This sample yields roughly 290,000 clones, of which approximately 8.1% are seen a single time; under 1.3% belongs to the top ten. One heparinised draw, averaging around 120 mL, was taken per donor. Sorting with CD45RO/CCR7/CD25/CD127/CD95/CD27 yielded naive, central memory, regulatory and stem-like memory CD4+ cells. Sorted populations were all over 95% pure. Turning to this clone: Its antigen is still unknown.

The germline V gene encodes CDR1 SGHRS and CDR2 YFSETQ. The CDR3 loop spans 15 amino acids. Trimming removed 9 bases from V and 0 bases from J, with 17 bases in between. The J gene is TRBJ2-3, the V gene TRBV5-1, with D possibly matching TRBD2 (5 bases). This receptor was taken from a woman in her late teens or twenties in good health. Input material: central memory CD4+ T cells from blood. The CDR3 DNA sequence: TGCGCCACCACGATCGGAGGTTCGAGCACAGATACGCAGTATTTT. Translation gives CATTIGGSSTDTQYF.